These 32 T cell receptor beta chains came from one sample sequenced in a study of OX40 agonist ivuxolimab in advanced cancers. The data were produced by immunoSEQ multiplex PCR, yet TCRdb's version contains in-frame clones alone and is incomplete. The table includes 20,000 to 30,000 clones, roughly 88% detected once. Sequenced material: CD4+ or CD8+ T cells sorted from blood, taken in a trial of the OX40 agonist ivuxolimab. The receptor source for this set is an adult with an advanced solid tumor such as melanoma, head and neck, liver or kidney cancer.

The chain uses TRBV19 and TRBJ2-1; TRBD2 agrees at 7 bases. Losses at the gene ends were 5 bases for V and 5 bases for J; bases not matched to a gene: 12. The CDR3 totals 16 residues. CDR1 is LNHDA, CDR2 SQIVND, per germline (reference sequence). The chain's CDR3 is CASSHETSVPHNEQFF. The CDR3 DNA sequence: TGTGCCAGTAGTCATGAAACTAGCGTCCCCCACAATGAGCAGTTCTTC.

The chain joins TRBV7-9 to TRBJ1-1; D is possibly TRBD1 (5 bases). Trimming left V 5 bases short and J 4 bases short, with 14 bases between. Germline assignment: CDR1 SEHNR and CDR2 FQNEAQ (reference sequence). CDR3 length: 14 residues. The chain's CDR3 is CASSVFGGTTEAFF. In DNA form, the CDR3 reads TGTGCCAGCAGCGTCTTTGGGGGGACCACTGAAGCTTTCTTT.

The chain joins TRBV11-3 to TRBJ2-4; 12 bases are shared with TRBD1. CDR1 and CDR2 from the germline V gene are SGHNT and YENEEA. The CDR3 has 15 amino acids. V trimming: 5 bases; J trimming: 8 bases; junction bases outside the gene matches: 7. DNA of the CDR3: TGTGCCAGCAGCCCAGGGACAGGGGGCGCATACATTCAGTACTTC. It specifies CASSPGTGGAYIQYF. Looking up the rest from reference TRBV11-3 and TRBJ2-4 gives the full variable domain: EAGVVQSPRYKIIEKKQPVAFWCNPISGHNTLYWYLQNLGQGPELLIRYENEEAVDDSQLPKDRFSAERLKGVDSTLKIQPAELGDSAVYLCASSPGTGGAYIQYFGAGTRLSVL.

This chain connects TRBV14 to TRBJ2-7, with D possibly TRBD1 on 6 matching bases. Trimming took off 8 bases at V and 4 bases at J, with 15 bases between the two ends. The CDR3 runs to 13 residues. Per the germline V gene, CDR1 is SGHDN and CDR2 is FVKESK. The CDR3 coding sequence is TGTGCCAGCGGAAGGGTGGGGGCATACGAGCAGTACTTC. It translates to CASGRVGAYEQYF.

The rearrangement uses TRBV30 and TRBJ2-3; D ambiguous. The CDR3 loop spans 13 amino acids. The germline gives CDR1 GTSNPN, CDR2 SVGIG (reference sequence). Trimming pared 2 bases from V and 1 base from J, leaving 7 bases between. The CDR3 region is CAWSPSGTDTQYF. CDR3 bases: TGTGCCTGGAGTCCAAGCGGCACAGATACGCAGTATTTT. The full variable domain, rest sourced from reference TRBV30 and TRBJ2-3, is SQTIHQWPATLVQPVGSPLSLECTVEGTSNPNLYWYRQAAGRGLQLLFYSVGIGQISSEVPQNLSASRPQDRQFILSSKKLLLSDSGFYLCAWSPSGTDTQYFGPGTRLTVL.

The rearrangement joins TRBV7-3 to TRBJ2-1; D perhaps matches TRBD1 (6 bases). Germline loops: CDR1 SGHTA, CDR2 FQGTGA. The CDR3 has 13 residues. V gave up 5 bases and J gave up 7 bases, with 12 bases separating them. This CDR3 reads CASSPRGGNEQFF. The DNA for the CDR3 is TGTGCCAGCAGCCCCCGAGGGGGAAATGAGCAGTTCTTC.

This clone showed up just a few times. J is TRBJ1-3 and V is TRBV7-9; D may be TRBD1 (6 bases). The germline V gene has CDR1 SEHNR and CDR2 FQNEAQ (reference sequence). The CDR3 sequence is 14 residues long. V lost 4 bases, J lost 4 bases, and 11 bases lay in between. In DNA form, the CDR3 reads TGTGCCAGCAGCTCATGGACAGCCGGAAACACCATATATTTT. Translation gives CASSSWTAGNTIYF.

This chain joins TRBV7-2 and TRBJ2-5, with TRBD1 identical over 8 bases. Trimming cost V 11 bases and J 5 bases; bases outside gene matches: 13. CDR3 length equals 14 residues. Per germline, CDR1 SGHTA and CDR2 FQGNSA. This CDR3 is CASQTDRVVETQYF. In DNA, the CDR3 is TGTGCCTCTCAGACGGACAGGGTGGTGGAGACCCAGTACTTC.

This clone has just one count. The V call is TRBV12-5, the J call TRBJ1-1; D is undetermined. From germline, CDR1 is LGHNT and CDR2 FRNRAP. Deletions cut 2 bases from V and 2 bases from J, with 9 bases between. CDR3 length: 14 residues. In DNA form, the CDR3 reads TGTGCTAGTGGTTTGTCCCCGACTAACACTGAAGCTTTCTTT. Translating gives CASGLSPTNTEAFF.

The chain carries TRBV9 and TRBJ2-3; the D is unclear. This CDR3 contains 15 residues. Germline-derived CDR1 and CDR2 are SGDLS and YYNGEE. Trimming took off 4 bases at V and 3 bases at J, with 15 bases between the two ends. Here the CDR3 reads CASSPQTHRTDTQYF. The CDR3 DNA sequence: TGTGCCAGCAGCCCACAAACTCACAGAACAGATACGCAGTATTTT.

This clone was seen just once. This rearrangement joins TRBV11-3 to TRBJ2-1; D remains ambiguous. CDR3 length equals 12 residues. Between the trimmed V and J ends, which lost 4 bases and 4 bases, there was a span of 5 bases. Germline V CDR1 and CDR2: SGHNT, YENEEA. Here the CDR3 DNA reads TGTGCCAGCAGCTCGAAATACAATGAGCAGTTCTTC. This codes for CASSSKYNEQFF.

The genes are TRBV30 and TRBJ1-5, with D uncertain. Trimming left V 3 bases short and J 5 bases short, with 23 bases between. Germline V CDR1 and CDR2: GTSNPN, SVGIG (reference sequence). CDR3 length equals 17 residues. The CDR3 sequence is CAWRDRQDVEGDQPQHF. Here the CDR3 DNA reads TGTGCCTGGAGGGATCGGCAGGACGTTGAGGGTGATCAGCCCCAGCATTTT.

J is TRBJ1-1 and V is TRBV11-2; possibly TRBD1 for D (5 bases). Trimming removed 2 bases from V and 4 bases from J, with 14 bases in between. The germline V gene has CDR1 SGHAT and CDR2 FQNNGV. The CDR3 covers 15 residues. The CDR3 spells CASSLFAAGSTEAFF. CDR3 DNA sequence: TGTGCCAGCAGCTTATTCGCGGCAGGGAGCACTGAAGCTTTCTTT.

The gene calls are TRBV7-2 and TRBJ2-1; tentative D call: TRBD2 (5 bases). V shed 5 bases and J shed 7 bases, with 9 bases lying between them. The germline V gene encodes CDR1 SGHTA and CDR2 FQGNSA. The length of the CDR3 is 12 residues. Here the CDR3 reads CASSREVNEQFF. The CDR3 coding sequence is TGTGCCAGCAGCCGGGAAGTAAATGAGCAGTTCTTC. The full variable domain, completed using reference TRBV7-2 and TRBJ2-1, is GAGVSQSPSNKVTEKGKDVELRCDPISGHTALYWYRQSLGQGLEFLIYFQGNSAPDKSGLPSDRFSAERTGGSVSTLTIQRTQQEDSAVYLCASSREVNEQFFGPGTRLTVL.

The chain recombines TRBV5-1 with TRBJ2-1; possible D gene TRBD2, 6 bases. The CDR3 is 15 residues long. Trimming shortened V by 4 bases and J by 0 bases, and 11 bases separated the two germline ends. Germline loops: CDR1 SGHRS, CDR2 YFSETQ. Written as DNA, the CDR3 is TGCGCCAGCAGCGAAGGGACTGGCTCCTACAATGAGCAGTTCTTC. This codes for CASSEGTGSYNEQFF.

The rearrangement links TRBV25-1 to TRBJ2-1; 10 bases are shared with TRBD2. The germline V gene has CDR1 MGHDK and CDR2 SYGVNS. CDR3 length equals 17 residues. Losses at the gene ends were 3 bases for V and 7 bases for J; bases not matched to a gene: 12. CDR3 amino acids: CASSEMIKAGGFNEQFF. Here the CDR3 DNA reads TGTGCCAGCAGTGAGATGATAAAAGCGGGAGGGTTTAATGAGCAGTTCTTC.

This chain links TRBV4-1 with TRBJ1-2; D is unresolved. The germline V gene has CDR1 MGHRA and CDR2 YSYEKL. Between the trimmed V and J ends, which lost 4 bases and 3 bases, there was a span of 15 bases. CDR3 length equals 15 residues. CDR3 coding DNA: TGCGCCAGCAGCCCGGCTATGGCAGCCTACTATGGCTACACCTTC. Protein: CASSPAMAAYYGYTF.

The sample holds one count of this clone. This chain joins TRBV10-3 and TRBJ1-2; the match to TRBD1 covers 11 bases. J was trimmed by 7 bases and V by 4 bases; bases with no gene match: 11. CDR1 is ENHRY, CDR2 SYGVKD, per germline. The CDR3 is made up of 16 amino acids. CDR3 loop: CAISARAGQGAFGYTF. The CDR3 bases are TGTGCCATCAGTGCCCGAGCAGGACAGGGGGCGTTTGGCTACACCTTC.

V is TRBV28 and J is TRBJ2-5; perhaps TRBD1 as D (5 bases). V dropped 6 bases and J dropped 1 base, with 9 bases sitting between them. The CDR3 covers 13 residues. Looked up from germline, CDR1 is MDHEN and CDR2 is SYDVKM. CDR3 loop: CASSAGFQETQYF. As DNA, the CDR3 is TGTGCCAGCAGCGCAGGGTTCCAAGAGACCCAGTACTTC. The variable domain in full, completed from reference TRBV28 and TRBJ2-5, reads DVKVTQSSRYLVKRTGEKVFLECVQDMDHENMFWYRQDPGLGLRLIYFSYDVKMKEKGDIPEGYSVSREKKERFSLILESASTNQTSMYLCASSAGFQETQYFGPGTRLLVL.

The genes are TRBV7-9 and TRBJ2-5; TRBD1 might be the D (6 bases). V was shortened by 5 bases and J by 7 bases, with 26 bases between the two germline ends. The CDR3 length is 17 residues. Germline assignment: CDR1 SEHNR and CDR2 FQNEAQ (reference sequence). This chain's CDR3 is CASSLGSGTNLLGTQYF. The CDR3 coding sequence is TGTGCCAGCAGCCTGGGGTCCGGGACAAACCTGTTGGGGACCCAGTACTTC.

Remarks on this clone: The junction does not match germline at one end; this may be a read error. The chain employs TRBV14 and TRBJ1-2; the D gene is possibly TRBD1 (6 bases). From germline, CDR1 is SGHDN and CDR2 FVKESK. The CDR3 is 14 amino acids. CDR3 protein: CASSQPPWGLGYIF. DNA of the CDR3: TGTGCCAGCAGCCAGCCCCCTTGGGGGCTAGGCTACATCTTC.

This clone was seen a single time. The rearrangement uses TRBV7-2 and TRBJ1-2; the D gene is possibly TRBD1 (5 bases). The CDR3 length is 13 residues. The germline gives CDR1 SGHTA, CDR2 FQGNSA. V lost 6 bases and J lost 8, with 16 bases in between. CDR3 in amino acids: CASRPGGEWGYTF. CDR3 nucleotides: TGTGCCAGCAGGCCCGGGGGAGAGTGGGGCTACACCTTC.

The table lists this clone with a count of one. The rearrangement uses TRBV19 and TRBJ2-7; 7 bases line up with TRBD2. Germline values: CDR1 LNHDA, CDR2 SQIVND (reference sequence). The CDR3 is 15 amino acids. The trim removed 3 bases at V and 0 bases at J, leaving 5 bases unmatched. CDR3 in DNA: TGTGCCAGTAGTATCGTCGGGAGGAGCTCCTACGAGCAGTACTTC. It translates to CASSIVGRSSYEQYF.

The chain is built from TRBV7-3 and TRBJ2-2; D remains ambiguous. The CDR3 extends over 18 amino acids. CDR1 is SGHTA and CDR2 is FQGTGA in the germline V gene. Trimming pared 3 bases from V and 4 bases from J, leaving 21 bases between. This chain's CDR3 is CASSFRRSSPPGTGELFF. The CDR3 DNA sequence: TGTGCCAGCAGCTTTCGAAGGAGCAGCCCCCCGGGCACCGGGGAGCTGTTTTTT.

The chain employs TRBV2 and TRBJ1-1; 7 bases agree with TRBD1. Looked up from germline, CDR1 is SNHLY and CDR2 is FYNNEI. This CDR3 is 13 amino acids long. V lost 6 bases to trimming and J lost 4 bases; unmatched junction nucleotides: 5. This CDR3 is CASRGGQFTEAFF. As DNA, the CDR3 is TGTGCCAGCAGGGGGGGACAGTTCACTGAAGCTTTCTTT.

The chain uses TRBV5-1 and TRBJ1-4, with a tentative D call TRBD1 (5 bases). With 0 bases removed from V and 8 bases from J, the gap between germline ends came to 14 bases. This CDR3 contains 15 residues. Germline V CDR1 and CDR2: SGHRS, YFSETQ. The chain's CDR3 is CASSLAGTQGEKLFF. The CDR3, as DNA: TGCGCCAGCAGCTTGGCCGGGACCCAAGGAGAAAAACTGTTTTTT.

In this sample, this clone turned up once. The chain recombines TRBV27 with TRBJ2-3, with TRBD2 matching 16 bases. The V gene's germline CDR1 is MNHEY and CDR2 SMNVEV (reference sequence). The CDR3 spans 16 residues. V gave up 4 bases and J gave up 5 bases; unmatched junction bases: 3. The CDR3, as DNA: TGTGCCAGCAGTTCGGGACTAGCGGGAGGGGTAGATACGCAGTATTTT. Protein sequence: CASSSGLAGGVDTQYF.

This clone is a singleton in its sample. J is TRBJ1-2 and V is TRBV5-4; 8 nucleotides line up with TRBD1. Germline-derived CDR1 and CDR2 are SGHNT and YYREEE (reference sequence). The length of the CDR3 is 14 residues. V lost 0 bases, J lost 8 bases, and 6 bases stayed unmatched. This CDR3 reads CASSLGTGSGGYTF. The CDR3, as DNA: TGTGCCAGCAGCTTGGGGACAGGGTCGGGAGGCTACACCTTC.

Only a few counts were recorded for this clone. The CDR3 protein is CASSSRDGRMMGYTF. The CDR3 DNA follows: TGTGCCAGCAGTTCCCGGGACGGCCGTATGATGGGCTACACCTTC. This chain connects TRBV6-5 to TRBJ1-2, with D tentatively TRBD1 (5 bases). CDR1 is MNHEY and CDR2 is SVGAGI in the germline V gene. The germline V and J ends were trimmed by 4 bases and 8 bases, with 20 bases remaining between them. The CDR3 runs 15 residues.

V is TRBV7-8 and J is TRBJ2-3; D remains unclear. Germline V gene lookup returns CDR1 SGHVS and CDR2 FQNEAQ. V was cut by 4 bases and J by 6 bases, with 8 bases left in between. CDR3 size: 12 residues. This CDR3 is CASSSVWDTQYF. CDR3 nucleotide sequence: TGTGCCAGCAGCTCGGTGTGGGATACGCAGTATTTT.

This chain uses TRBV7-8 with TRBJ2-7; 9 bases are shared with TRBD1. CDR1 and CDR2 from the germline V gene are SGHVS and FQNEAQ. V lost 1 base, J lost 7 bases, and 5 bases stayed unmatched. The length of the CDR3 is 14 residues. CDR3 sequence: CASSLGTGGREQYF. CDR3 in DNA: TGTGCCAGCAGCTTAGGTACAGGGGGCAGGGAGCAGTACTTC.

This chain joins TRBV9 and TRBJ2-3; the match to TRBD2 covers 8 bases. This CDR3 is built from 16 residues. J gave up 2 bases and V 0 bases, and 5 bases lay outside the gene matches. Germline assignment: CDR1 SGDLS and CDR2 YYNGEE. The chain's CDR3 is CASSVVSGGATDTQYF. The CDR3 DNA reads as TGTGCCAGCAGCGTAGTGTCGGGAGGGGCCACAGATACGCAGTATTTT.